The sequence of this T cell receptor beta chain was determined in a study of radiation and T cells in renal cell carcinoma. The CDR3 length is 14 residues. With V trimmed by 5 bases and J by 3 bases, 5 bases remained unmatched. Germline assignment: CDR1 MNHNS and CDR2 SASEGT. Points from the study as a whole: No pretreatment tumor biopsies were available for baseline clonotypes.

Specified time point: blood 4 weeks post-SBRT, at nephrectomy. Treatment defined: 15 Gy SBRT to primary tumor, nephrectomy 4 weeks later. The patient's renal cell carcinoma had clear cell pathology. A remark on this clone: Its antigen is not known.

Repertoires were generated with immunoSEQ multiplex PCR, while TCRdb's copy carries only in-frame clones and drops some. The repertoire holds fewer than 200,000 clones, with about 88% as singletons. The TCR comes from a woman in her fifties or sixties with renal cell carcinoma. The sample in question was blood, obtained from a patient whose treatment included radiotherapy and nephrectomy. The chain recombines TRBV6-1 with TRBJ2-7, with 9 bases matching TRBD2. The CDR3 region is CASSFSGGGYEQYF. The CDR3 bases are TGTGCCAGCAGTTTTAGCGGGGGAGGCTACGAGCAGTACTTC.